These 5 T cell receptor beta chains were sequenced from one sample in a study of early stage breast cancer tumors. Here immunoSEQ multiplex PCR was the method, and the copy in TCRdb shows in-frame clones only, minus some. The sample records roughly 30,000 clones, roughly 81% being singletons. Sequencing was carried out using blood. The receptors stem from a person in their forties with breast cancer.

The CDR3 sequence: CSVQGARNTEAFF. DNA of the CDR3: TGCAGCGTCCAGGGGGCGCGGAACACTGAAGCTTTCTTT. The chain joins TRBV29-1 to TRBJ1-1; 8 nucleotides align to TRBD1. The CDR3 totals 13 residues. CDR1 and CDR2 from the germline V gene are SQVTM and ANQGSEA. V dropped 6 bases and J dropped 1; count of bases not matched to a gene: 4.

The chain carries TRBV19 and TRBJ2-1; the D is unclear. This CDR3 spans 12 amino acids. Germline V lookup: CDR1 LNHDA, CDR2 SQIVND (reference sequence). Trimming removed 7 bases from V and 6 bases from J, with 10 bases in between. The CDR3 bases are TGTGCCAGTACCAGGAGTGGCAATGAGCAGTTCTTC. It encodes CASTRSGNEQFF.

The J gene is TRBJ2-5, the V gene TRBV4-1; 7 positions match TRBD2. V was pared by 3 bases and J by 4 bases, with 11 bases of the junction left unmatched. This CDR3 contains 16 residues. Germline-derived CDR1 and CDR2 are MGHRA and YSYEKL. CDR3 DNA: TGCGCCAGCAGCCATGCTCGTCGCGGGAGCGGAGAGACCCAGTACTTC. Residues: CASSHARRGSGETQYF.

The V and J genes are TRBV5-5 and TRBJ1-1; D is undetermined. The CDR3 sequence is 14 residues long. V was cut by 7 bases and J by 0 bases, with 13 bases left in between. Germline assignment: CDR1 SGHKS and CDR2 YYEKEE (reference sequence). The CDR3 coding sequence is TGTGCCAGCGCGGCAGCTTATATGAACACTGAAGCTTTCTTT. Residues: CASAAAYMNTEAFF.

The CDR3 region is CASSLAFNKRETQYF. The CDR3 DNA reads as TGTGCCAGCAGCTTAGCATTCAATAAACGGGAGACCCAGTACTTC. The chain recombines TRBV7-2 with TRBJ2-5; D is uncertain. Germline V gene data show CDR1 as SGHTA and CDR2 as FQGNSA. Trimming removed 0 bases at V and 5 bases at J, with 13 bases between. The CDR3 has 15 residues. Variable domain in full (rest from reference TRBV7-2 and TRBJ2-5): GAGVSQSPSNKVTEKGKDVELRCDPISGHTALYWYRQSLGQGLEFLIYFQGNSAPDKSGLPSDRFSAERTGGSVSTLTIQRTQQEDSAVYLCASSLAFNKRETQYFGPGTRLLVL.